This TCR beta chain originates from a study of cytomegalovirus exposure and HLA in healthy donors. This clone was found once. Its matching antigen is unknown. There are 16 residues in the CDR3. J gave up 1 base and V 0 bases, and 4 bases lay outside the gene matches. Germline V gene lookup returns CDR1 MNHNS and CDR2 SASEGT. Primers: 60 Vbeta forward and 13 Jbeta reverse. The method was immunoSEQ multiplex PCR; TCRdb's version includes in-frame clones alone and lacks a portion of them. The sample carries some 210,000 clones, around 81% recorded once. Overall study results and limits: Sequencing depth roughly uniform across donors was assumed in presence/absence analyses.

Material for sequencing was PBMCs. This receptor was taken from a woman in her 50s in good health and CMV-seropositive. This chain joins TRBV6-1 and TRBJ2-5; 8 nucleotides line up with TRBD1. The CDR3 DNA follows: TGTGCCAGCAGTGAAGCGGAGACAGGGGTCCAAGAGACCCAGTACTTC. Its protein product is CASSEAETGVQETQYF.